The 13 T cell receptor beta chains below were found in one sample sequenced in a study of T cell changes during pregnancy in multiple sclerosis. This table comes from immunoSEQ multiplex PCR, and its TCRdb copy is limited to in-frame clones, with some not included. Altogether over 45,000 clones are present, roughly nine tenths being singletons, with the ten largest covering approximately 1.4%. The source material was peripheral blood, sampled in the first trimester of pregnancy. These receptors all stem from a female donor in good health, enrolled as a control in a pregnancy study.

This rearrangement joins TRBV10-3 to TRBJ2-3; 7 bases agree with TRBD2. The CDR3 is made up of 13 amino acids. The V segment lost 9 bases and the J segment 4 bases; nucleotides outside the gene matches: 7. Germline loops: CDR1 ENHRY, CDR2 SYGVKD. CDR3 sequence reads: CAIGLGGADTQYF. DNA for the CDR3: TGTGCCATTGGCCTTGGGGGGGCAGATACGCAGTATTTT.

The V call is TRBV18, the J call TRBJ1-5, with TRBD1 matching 9 bases. V lost 4 bases and J lost 3; bases outside the gene matches: 7. This CDR3 has 16 amino acids. CDR1 is KGHSH, CDR2 LQKENI, per germline. CDR3 DNA: TGTGCCAGCTCACTAACCGGGACAGGGTTCAATCAGCCCCAGCATTTT. Protein: CASSLTGTGFNQPQHF.

The V and J genes are TRBV18 and TRBJ2-1, with 14 bases identical to TRBD2. Germline lookup yields CDR1 KGHSH and CDR2 LQKENI. With 2 bases clipped from V and 8 bases from J, the junction kept 5 bases outside the gene matches. The length of the CDR3 is 16 residues. CDR3: CASSPKGTSGSDEQFF. Written as DNA, the CDR3 is TGTGCCAGCTCACCAAAGGGGACTAGCGGGAGCGATGAGCAGTTCTTC.

The chain joins TRBV29-1 to TRBJ2-2; TRBD2 matches 8 bases. The CDR3 extends over 16 amino acids. Germline assignment: CDR1 SQVTM and CDR2 ANQGSEA. V lost 4 bases and J lost 0; bases outside the gene matches: 7. The CDR3 protein is CSVVLAGGTNTGELFF. The CDR3 DNA is TGCAGCGTTGTATTGGCGGGGGGAACGAACACCGGGGAGCTGTTTTTT.

The CDR3 sequence is CASSLVGRSEVNTEAFF. CDR3 DNA: TGTGCCAGCAGCTTAGTAGGCAGGTCGGAGGTGAACACTGAAGCTTTCTTT. The chain has TRBV7-2 and TRBJ1-1; D is unresolved. With 1 base removed from V and 0 bases from J, the gap between germline ends came to 15 bases. CDR1 is SGHTA, CDR2 FQGNSA, per germline. There are 17 residues in the CDR3. The full variable domain, its missing parts supplied by reference TRBV7-2 and TRBJ1-1, is GAGVSQSPSNKVTEKGKDVELRCDPISGHTALYWYRQSLGQGLEFLIYFQGNSAPDKSGLPSDRFSAERTGGSVSTLTIQRTQQEDSAVYLCASSLVGRSEVNTEAFFGQGTRLTVV.

The chain couples TRBV15 to TRBJ2-7; D not certain. Germline lookup yields CDR1 LNHNV and CDR2 YYDKDF (reference sequence). The CDR3 runs to 14 residues. V was shortened by 0 bases and J by 3 bases, with 9 bases between the two germline ends. In DNA form, the CDR3 reads TGTGCCACCAGCAGAGATGGCTTGAACTACGAGCAGTACTTC. It yields the protein CATSRDGLNYEQYF.

The chain is built from TRBV28 and TRBJ1-5, with no clear D. CDR3 length: 13 amino acids. Germline V lookup: CDR1 MDHEN, CDR2 SYDVKM. V was cut by 2 bases and J by 6 bases, with 8 bases left in between. The CDR3, as DNA: TGTGCCAGCAGTTTAGGGCAAGGTCAGCCCCAGCATTTT. Its protein product is CASSLGQGQPQHF.

The V gene is TRBV29-1, the J gene TRBJ2-3; tentatively, D is TRBD2 (5 bases). V lost 3 bases to trimming and J lost 5 bases, with 9 bases between them. Germline CDR1 SQVTM, CDR2 ANQGSEA. This CDR3 contains 12 residues. DNA of the CDR3: TGCAGCGTTGAGTCGGCGGGAGATACGCAGTATTTT. Protein: CSVESAGDTQYF.

This chain uses TRBV19 with TRBJ2-3, with 9 bases aligning to TRBD2. The germline V gene encodes CDR1 LNHDA and CDR2 SQIVND (reference sequence). Trimming took 4 bases from V and 5 from J; bases not matched to a gene: 7. This CDR3 comprises 15 residues. CDR3 bases: TGTGCCAGTAGTAATCGGCTAGCGGGGCAAGATACGCAGTATTTT. This codes for CASSNRLAGQDTQYF. Full variable domain (missing parts from reference TRBV19 and TRBJ2-3): DGGITQSPKYLFRKEGQNVTLSCEQNLNHDAMYWYRQDPGQGLRLIYYSQIVNDFQKGDIAEGYSVSREKKESFPLTVTSAQKNPTAFYLCASSNRLAGQDTQYFGPGTRLTVL.

The CDR3 DNA reads as TGCGCCAGCAGGGCAAATCCTGGGGGGATCCCGGGGGGCTACACCTTC. Protein: CASRANPGGIPGGYTF. The rearrangement uses TRBV5-1 and TRBJ1-2; a possible D gene is TRBD1 (5 bases). Germline lookup yields CDR1 SGHRS and CDR2 YFSETQ. The ends were cut back, 5 bases at V and 8 bases at J, with 25 bases in the middle. The CDR3 loop spans 16 amino acids.

This chain connects TRBV11-2 to TRBJ2-1, with 7 nucleotides matching TRBD2. The CDR3 length is 16 residues. After removal of 1 base from V and 6 bases from J, the junction contained 9 bases not matched to a gene. In germline, CDR1 is SGHAT, CDR2 FQNNGV. CDR3 residues: CASSLVTGLVGNEQFF. DNA of the CDR3: TGTGCCAGCAGCTTAGTAACAGGACTAGTCGGCAATGAGCAGTTCTTC.

CDR3 protein: CAWSHTSGPYNEQFF. The DNA of the CDR3 is TGTGCCTGGAGTCACACTAGCGGGCCCTACAATGAGCAGTTCTTC. The V call is TRBV30, the J call TRBJ2-1; 9 positions agree with TRBD2. V trimming: 2 bases; J trimming: 2 bases; junction bases outside the gene matches: 4. The CDR3 is 15 residues long. The germline CDR1 and CDR2 sequences are GTSNPN and SVGIG (reference sequence).

CDR3 amino acids: CAWSVAGTISNQPQHF. CDR3 sequence (DNA): TGTGCCTGGAGTGTGGCCGGGACAATTAGCAATCAGCCCCAGCATTTT. V and J are TRBV30 and TRBJ1-5; D might be TRBD1 (6 bases). Germline V lookup: CDR1 GTSNPN, CDR2 SVGIG (reference sequence). V was trimmed by 0 bases and J by 0 bases, leaving 12 bases between them. This CDR3 has 16 amino acids.